This passage covers 32 T cell receptor beta chains from one sample sequenced in a study of shared clonotypes between healthy human individuals. Naive CD8 cells, CD45RO-negative and positively selected for CCR7, excluded terminally differentiated effector memory CD45RA+ cells. Assay used: immunoSEQ multiplex PCR; TCRdb lists only in-frame clones, some missing. The repertoire holds hundreds of thousands of clones, with about 91% as singletons. What was sequenced was naive CD8+ T cells sorted from blood. These receptors all stem from a man younger than 45 in good health.

The chain is built from TRBV27 and TRBJ2-1; 8 positions agree with TRBD2. From germline, CDR1 is MNHEY and CDR2 SMNVEV (reference sequence). With 2 bases clipped from V and 9 bases from J, the junction kept 12 bases outside the gene matches. This CDR3 is 16 amino acids long. The CDR3 DNA is TGTGCCAGCAGTTTACCGGGACTAGTTTCTAGAGGTGAGCAGTTCTTC. Protein: CASSLPGLVSRGEQFF.

Only one count was recorded for this clone. The rearrangement uses TRBV28 and TRBJ2-5; the D gene is possibly TRBD2 (7 bases). CDR1 and CDR2 from the germline V gene are MDHEN and SYDVKM. The ends were cut back, 8 bases at V and 4 bases at J, with 17 bases in the middle. This CDR3 spans 14 amino acids. CDR3 sequence: CASGGGLAPETQYF. The CDR3 region has the DNA TGTGCCAGCGGGGGGGGGCTAGCCCCAGAGACCCAGTACTTC.

CDR3 protein: CASSSALWEQYF. The CDR3 coding sequence is TGTGCCAGCAGCTCGGCCCTTTGGGAGCAGTACTTC. This rearrangement joins TRBV7-9 to TRBJ2-7; D gene unclear. Germline V lookup: CDR1 SEHNR, CDR2 FQNEAQ (reference sequence). This CDR3 contains 12 residues. Trimming shortened V by 4 bases and J by 7 bases, and 11 bases separated the two germline ends.

The chain combines TRBV27 with TRBJ2-7; maybe TRBD1 (5 bases). Trimming cost V 5 bases and J 0 bases, with 11 bases left between them. The CDR3 totals 14 residues. Germline CDR1 MNHEY, CDR2 SMNVEV (reference sequence). DNA of the CDR3: TGTGCCAGCAGTGTCACAGGAAGCTCCTACGAGCAGTACTTC. It yields the protein CASSVTGSSYEQYF.

For the CDR3, the DNA is TGTGCCAGCAGCCAAGAAAGTAGTCGAGGGAGCTATGGGACCTACGAGCAGTACTTC. This codes for CASSQESSRGSYGTYEQYF. This sequence joins TRBV14 and TRBJ2-7, with D tentatively TRBD2 (5 bases). The CDR3 runs to 19 residues. Trimming took 0 bases from V and 2 from J, leaving 23 bases between them. Looked up from germline, CDR1 is SGHDN and CDR2 is FVKESK.

CDR3 nucleotide sequence: TGTGCCAGCAGCTTGGCCAATCTAGCGGGAGCCCCTAGGGATGAGCAGTTCTTC. Its protein product is CASSLANLAGAPRDEQFF. The chain uses TRBV5-8 and TRBJ2-1; 10 bases align to TRBD2. The length of the CDR3 is 18 residues. Germline lookup yields CDR1 SGHTS and CDR2 YDEGEE. The J segment lost 8 bases and the V segment lost 0 bases, leaving 14 bases of the junction unmatched.

CDR3 DNA: TGTGCCAGCAGTTTGACCGCCGTTAACGAGCAGTACTTC. It translates to CASSLTAVNEQYF. V gene TRBV27 combines with J gene TRBJ2-7; D uncertain. Germline loops: CDR1 MNHEY, CDR2 SMNVEV (reference sequence). The CDR3 totals 13 residues. Trimming removed 3 bases from V and 5 bases from J, with 11 bases in between.

The V gene is TRBV5-4, the J gene TRBJ2-3, with 9 bases lining up with TRBD2. The ends lost 4 bases at V and 4 bases at J; junction bases unmatched: 10. This CDR3 spans 16 amino acids. Germline CDR1 SGHNT, CDR2 YYREEE (reference sequence). The CDR3 spells CASSQIAGELADTQYF. As DNA, the CDR3 is TGTGCCAGCAGCCAGATAGCGGGAGAGTTAGCAGATACGCAGTATTTT.

This clone was observed a few times. The chain couples TRBV28 to TRBJ2-3; D uncertain. This CDR3 region has 17 residues. Germline CDR1 is MDHEN and CDR2 is SYDVKM. The V end was cut by 4 bases, the J end by 1 base, with 18 bases between. CDR3 nucleotide sequence: TGTGCCAGCAGTTCCCCCACCTCCCAAAAGGGCACAGATACGCAGTATTTT. Its protein product is CASSSPTSQKGTDTQYF.

V usage is TRBV7-3 and J usage is TRBJ1-2; D might be TRBD1 (6 bases). This CDR3 has 16 residues. CDR1 SGHTA and CDR2 FQGTGA come from the germline V gene. Deletions cut 2 bases from V and 1 base from J, with 14 bases between. This CDR3 reads CASSLWTEQFNYGYTF. DNA for the CDR3: TGTGCCAGCAGCTTATGGACAGAGCAGTTTAACTATGGCTACACCTTC.

The chain recombines TRBV13 with TRBJ2-1; TRBD2 might be the D (7 bases). Trimming shortened V by 2 bases and J by 3 bases, and 35 bases separated the two germline ends. Germline CDR1 reads PRHDT; CDR2 reads FYEKMQ (reference sequence). The CDR3 is 23 residues long. The CDR3, as DNA: TGTGCCAGCAGCTTAACCCTGCTCGGGGGCAAGGCTAGCGGTCCGATTCACTACAATGAGCAGTTCTTC. It specifies CASSLTLLGGKASGPIHYNEQFF.

The rearrangement links TRBV7-9 to TRBJ2-2, with a tentative D call TRBD2 (6 bases). The CDR3 runs to 15 residues. Trimming removed 10 bases from V and 7 bases from J, with 22 bases in between. Germline V lookup: CDR1 SEHNR, CDR2 FQNEAQ (reference sequence). DNA for the CDR3: TGTGCCACAACCCCGGGAGATGGGCCCCACGGGGAGCTGTTTTTT. It yields the protein CATTPGDGPHGELFF. The full variable domain, with the rest looked up from reference TRBV7-9 and TRBJ2-2, is DTGVSQNPRHKITKRGQNVTFRCDPISEHNRLYWYRQTLGQGPEFLTYFQNEAQLEKSRLLSDRFSAERPKGSFSTLEIQRTEQGDSAMYLCATTPGDGPHGELFFGEGSRLTVL.

The CDR3 is CASRTGELNTEAFF. The CDR3 DNA follows: TGCGCCAGCAGGACAGGGGAATTGAACACTGAAGCTTTCTTT. V usage is TRBV10-2 and J usage is TRBJ1-1; 8 bases line up with TRBD1. The CDR3 covers 14 residues. Trimming took 6 bases from V and 0 from J; bases not matched to a gene: 3. CDR1 WSHSY and CDR2 SAAADI come from the germline V gene.

V gene TRBV7-9 combines with J gene TRBJ1-5, with D possibly being TRBD1 (6 bases). CDR1 and CDR2 (germline): SEHNR, FQNEAQ (reference sequence). V lost 1 base and J lost 1, with 8 bases in between. This CDR3 has 15 residues. The CDR3 loop is CASSLGGLSNQPQHF. In DNA form, the CDR3 reads TGTGCCAGCAGCTTAGGGGGGCTGAGCAATCAGCCCCAGCATTTT.

This rearrangement joins TRBV11-2 to TRBJ2-2, with 8 bases aligning to TRBD2. There are 18 residues in the CDR3. In germline, CDR1 is SGHAT, CDR2 FQNNGV. Losses at the gene ends were 2 bases for V and 4 bases for J; bases not matched to a gene: 12. As DNA, the CDR3 is TGTGCCAGCAGCTTAAGTGGGGCGGTAGCGGGGACCACCGGGGAGCTGTTTTTT. Its protein product is CASSLSGAVAGTTGELFF.

The chain is built from TRBV9 and TRBJ2-7, with 7 bases lining up with TRBD2. With V trimmed by 0 bases and J by 4 bases, 13 bases remained unmatched. Germline loops: CDR1 SGDLS, CDR2 YYNGEE. This CDR3 is 17 amino acids long. CDR3 in DNA: TGTGCCAGCAGCGTAGGAATTTCGGGGGGAGAAACGTACGAGCAGTACTTC. Encoded protein: CASSVGISGGETYEQYF.

This chain connects TRBV30 to TRBJ1-4; D is undetermined. Trimming took 1 base from V and 6 from J, leaving 6 bases between them. Looked up from germline, CDR1 is GTSNPN and CDR2 is SVGIG (reference sequence). This CDR3 is built from 12 residues. In nucleotides, the CDR3 is TGTGCCTGGAGTGGGGCAGATGAAAAACTGTTTTTT. It codes for CAWSGADEKLFF.

This rearrangement joins TRBV10-2 to TRBJ2-1; D is unresolved. The length of the CDR3 is 13 residues. V lost 3 bases, J lost 5 bases, and 8 bases lay in between. In germline, CDR1 is WSHSY, CDR2 SAAADI. Here the CDR3 DNA reads TGCGCCAGCAGTGATTTACTCAACAATGAGCAGTTCTTC. Protein sequence: CASSDLLNNEQFF.

The rearrangement joins TRBV27 to TRBJ2-2; D perhaps matches TRBD2 (6 bases). V lost 4 bases and J lost 1, with 13 bases in between. In germline, CDR1 is MNHEY, CDR2 SMNVEV (reference sequence). The CDR3 runs to 16 residues. The CDR3 sequence is CASSSVGGENTGELFF. For the CDR3, the DNA is TGTGCCAGCAGTTCCGTCGGAGGGGAGAACACCGGGGAGCTGTTTTTT.

This chain uses TRBV13 with TRBJ2-1, with D hard to call. The V end lost 5 bases, the J end lost 6 bases, and 8 bases lay between the germline ends. Germline assignment: CDR1 PRHDT and CDR2 FYEKMQ (reference sequence). This CDR3 is 12 amino acids long. As DNA, the CDR3 is TGTGCCAGCAGCACCGACCGCAATGAGCAGTTCTTC. Translation gives CASSTDRNEQFF.

This chain joins TRBV5-4 and TRBJ2-1, with 13 bases lining up with TRBD2. V lost 0 bases to trimming and J lost 8 bases; unmatched junction nucleotides: 8. Germline-derived CDR1 and CDR2 are SGHNT and YYREEE (reference sequence). This CDR3 region has 17 residues. The CDR3 sequence is CASSLALAGGPSHEQFF. Here the CDR3 DNA reads TGTGCCAGCAGCTTGGCACTAGCGGGAGGGCCGTCCCATGAGCAGTTCTTC.

This chain joins TRBV10-3 and TRBJ2-2; 7 nucleotides match TRBD2. The CDR3 is 11 amino acids. V trimming: 10 bases; J trimming: 6 bases; junction bases outside the gene matches: 2. Germline V CDR1 and CDR2: ENHRY, SYGVKD. The CDR3 is CATTSAGELFF. The CDR3 DNA reads TGTGCCACCACTAGCGCCGGGGAGCTGTTTTTT.

The V and J genes are TRBV7-3 and TRBJ2-7; D is tentatively TRBD1 or TRBD2 (5 bases each). The germline V gene has CDR1 SGHTA and CDR2 FQGTGA. V lost 2 bases and J 3 bases, leaving 14 bases between the germline ends. The CDR3 length is 15 residues. The CDR3 spells CASSLGTGNGYEQYF. The CDR3 region has the DNA TGTGCCAGCAGCTTAGGGACGGGGAATGGCTACGAGCAGTACTTC.

This chain links TRBV19 with TRBJ2-2, with unresolved D. Germline V CDR1 and CDR2: LNHDA, SQIVND (reference sequence). Trimming stripped 1 base from V and 7 bases from J, with 13 bases between. This CDR3 has 15 amino acids. Here the CDR3 reads CASSIVVLGNGELFF. The DNA of the CDR3 is TGTGCCAGTAGTATAGTAGTTCTAGGGAACGGGGAGCTGTTTTTT.

The chain employs TRBV2 and TRBJ2-2; D ambiguous. The V and J ends lost 2 bases and 0 bases respectively, with 4 bases between them. This CDR3 spans 14 amino acids. CDR1 and CDR2 from the germline V gene are SNHLY and FYNNEI. In nucleotides, the CDR3 is TGTGCCAGCAGTGAAATCTCGAACACCGGGGAGCTGTTTTTT. Its protein is CASSEISNTGELFF.

The rearrangement joins TRBV11-2 to TRBJ2-7, with D perhaps matching TRBD1 or TRBD2 (5 bases each). Germline CDR1 SGHAT, CDR2 FQNNGV. V was cut by 1 base and J by 0 bases, with 16 bases left in between. This CDR3 is 17 amino acids long. This CDR3 is CASSLAVSGPISYEQYF. The CDR3 region has the DNA TGTGCCAGCAGCTTAGCAGTGTCGGGGCCTATCTCCTACGAGCAGTACTTC.

This chain links TRBV7-3 with TRBJ2-2; the match to TRBD1 covers 11 bases. Per germline, CDR1 SGHTA and CDR2 FQGTGA. The CDR3 loop spans 17 amino acids. The ends lost 3 bases at V and 4 bases at J; junction bases unmatched: 7. Here the CDR3 DNA reads TGTGCCAGCAGCTTCTCGCCGGGACAGGGGGTCACCGGGGAGCTGTTTTTT. This gives the protein CASSFSPGQGVTGELFF.

The chain couples TRBV4-1 to TRBJ2-3; D not certain. CDR3 size: 14 residues. CDR1 is MGHRA and CDR2 is YSYEKL in the germline V gene. Trimming shortened V by 1 base and J by 6 bases, and 11 bases separated the two germline ends. The CDR3: CASSQVTRVDTQYF. CDR3 sequence (DNA): TGCGCCAGCAGCCAAGTGACCCGGGTTGATACGCAGTATTTT.

The V and J genes are TRBV7-2 and TRBJ2-5; TRBD2 might be the D (5 bases). The V gene lost 5 bases and the J gene lost 0 bases, with 10 bases spanning the gap. The CDR3 loop spans 14 amino acids. From germline, CDR1 is SGHTA and CDR2 FQGNSA. This chain's CDR3 is CASSLTDYQETQYF. In DNA form, the CDR3 reads TGTGCCAGCAGCCTGACGGACTACCAAGAGACCCAGTACTTC.

As regards this clone: Different DNA sequences within this sample yield the same CDR3. V and J are TRBV29-1 and TRBJ2-1; 9 nucleotides line up with TRBD2. Looked up from germline, CDR1 is SQVTM and CDR2 is ANQGSEA. J lost 0 bases, V lost 1 base, and 1 base had no gene match. The CDR3 runs to 15 residues. CDR3 protein: CSVEGSGSSYNEQFF. The CDR3 coding sequence is TGCAGCGTTGAAGGTAGCGGGAGCTCCTACAATGAGCAGTTCTTC.

The genes are TRBV7-8 and TRBJ2-3, with 11 bases lining up with TRBD2. Trimming took 5 bases from V and 3 from J; bases not matched to a gene: 13. Looked up from germline, CDR1 is SGHVS and CDR2 is FQNEAQ. The CDR3 is 18 amino acids. CDR3 nucleotide sequence: TGTGCCAGCAGCCTCGACTCTAGCGGGAGGTTCGTGACAGATACGCAGTATTTT. Its protein product is CASSLDSSGRFVTDTQYF. Complete variable domain (other parts from reference TRBV7-8 and TRBJ2-3): GAGVSQSPRYKVAKRGQDVALRCDPISGHVSLFWYQQALGQGPEFLTYFQNEAQLDKSGLPSDRFFAERPEGSVSTLKIQRTQQEDSAVYLCASSLDSSGRFVTDTQYFGPGTRLTVL.

Concerning this clone itself: Other DNA sequences in this specimen translate into the identical CDR3. J is TRBJ2-7 and V is TRBV28; perhaps TRBD2 as D (5 bases). This CDR3 comprises 12 residues. The germline CDR1 and CDR2 sequences are MDHEN and SYDVKM. Trimming removed 6 bases from V and 0 bases from J, with 6 bases in between. In DNA form, the CDR3 reads TGTGCCAGCAGCGGGATCTCCTACGAGCAGTACTTC. Amino acids: CASSGISYEQYF.